A selection of T cell receptor beta chains follows, all from one sample in a study of T cell repertoires in ileal Crohn's disease. Sequenced by immunoSEQ multiplex PCR; TCRdb stores in-frame clones only, minus some. The repertoire has roughly 60,000 clones, 85% to 90% of them found once; the top ten carry around 2.1%. Sequencing was performed on ileal tissue. The receptors come from an adult with Crohn's disease. Both conserved end residues are part of each CDR3. A D gene is named only where the DNA matches it firmly. The listing skips clone size in some rows; elsewhere it reads once, few, many or a size class.

J gene: TRBJ1-5; D gene: -; V gene: TRBV11-2; clone size: -; CDR3 DNA: TGTGCCAGCAGCCCACAGGGAATCAATCAGCCCCAGCATTTT; CDR3 protein: CASSPQGINQPQHF
J gene: TRBJ2-1; D gene: -; V gene: TRBV4-1; clone size: few; CDR3 DNA: TGCGCCAGCAGCCAATTTTCTCGCAATGAGCAGTTCTTC; CDR3 protein: CASSQFSRNEQFF
J gene: TRBJ2-1; D gene: -; V gene: TRBV6-4; clone size: -; CDR3 DNA: TGTGCCAGCAGTGTTTGGGCCACTGGCCGATACAATGAGCAGTTCTTC; CDR3 protein: CASSVWATGRYNEQFF
J gene: TRBJ1-4; D gene: -; V gene: TRBV28; clone size: -; CDR3 DNA: TGTGCCAGCAATATGATGGGACACCCTAATGAAAAACTGTTTTTT; CDR3 protein: CASNMMGHPNEKLFF
J gene: TRBJ2-5; D gene: -; V gene: TRBV11-2; clone size: -; CDR3 DNA: TGTGCCAGCAGCTTAGCCGACAGGGAGACCCAGTACTTC; CDR3 protein: CASSLADRETQYF
J gene: TRBJ1-2; D gene: TRBD1; V gene: TRBV19; clone size: -; CDR3 DNA: TGTGCCAGTAGTATAGGTCCAGGGGGAAACTATGGCTACACCTTC; CDR3 protein: CASSIGPGGNYGYTF
J gene: TRBJ2-7; D gene: TRBD1; V gene: TRBV2; clone size: -; CDR3 DNA: TGTGCCAGTAACAGGGGTCCCTACGAGCAGTACTTC; CDR3 protein: CASNRGPYEQYF
J gene: TRBJ2-2; D gene: TRBD2; V gene: TRBV19; clone size: -; CDR3 DNA: TGTGCCAGTTCGGGACTAGCGGGGGCTGTCGGGGAGCTGTTTTTT; CDR3 protein: CASSGLAGAVGELFF
J gene: TRBJ1-2; D gene: TRBD1; V gene: TRBV6-1; clone size: -; CDR3 DNA: TGTGCCAGTGGGCCCCGGACAGGGGACGATGGTGGCTACACCTTC; CDR3 protein: CASGPRTGDDGGYTF
J gene: TRBJ2-5; D gene: TRBD1; V gene: TRBV7-2; clone size: -; CDR3 DNA: TGTGCCAGCAGCTTGGGACAGTTGAGGCCCCAGTACTTC; CDR3 protein: CASSLGQLRPQYF
J gene: TRBJ2-7; D gene: TRBD2; V gene: TRBV27; clone size: few; CDR3 DNA: TGTGCCAGCAGGCGGGGAAGCGGGACCTACGAGCAGTACTTC; CDR3 protein: CASRRGSGTYEQYF
J gene: TRBJ2-2; D gene: -; V gene: TRBV5-1; clone size: -; CDR3 DNA: TGCGCCAGCAGCTTGGAGGTCTTTGGGTCAGGGGTTCTTGTGACCGGGGAGCTGTTTTTT; CDR3 protein: CASSLEVFGSGVLVTGELFF
J gene: TRBJ2-1; D gene: TRBD2; V gene: TRBV27; clone size: -; CDR3 DNA: TGTGCCAGCAGTTCTCCGCCGACTAGCGGGAGTTATTGGGAGCAGTTCTTC; CDR3 protein: CASSSPPTSGSYWEQFF
J gene: TRBJ1-3; D gene: TRBD1; V gene: TRBV5-4; clone size: -; CDR3 DNA: TGTGCCAGCAGCTTGGGGCAGGGGGCAAACACCATATATTTT; CDR3 protein: CASSLGQGANTIYF
J gene: TRBJ2-5; D gene: TRBD2; V gene: TRBV29-1; clone size: -; CDR3 DNA: TGCAGCGTTGTAGCGGGGGTGGCAGAGACCCAGTACTTC; CDR3 protein: CSVVAGVAETQYF
J gene: TRBJ1-5; D gene: -; V gene: TRBV28; clone size: few; CDR3 DNA: TGTGCCAGCGGCCGCGGGGGCGCCCCTCACCATAGCAATCAGCCCCAGCATTTT; CDR3 protein: CASGRGGAPHHSNQPQHF
J gene: TRBJ2-7; D gene: -; V gene: TRBV7-6; clone size: -; CDR3 DNA: TGTGCCAGCAGCGTTGGAATATATGGGACAGAGCAGTACTTC; CDR3 protein: CASSVGIYGTEQYF
J gene: TRBJ2-2; D gene: TRBD2; V gene: TRBV7-9; clone size: -; CDR3 DNA: TGTGCCAGCAGCTCATTGGGCGGGAGAGCCCCCCGGGAGCTGTTTTTT; CDR3 protein: CASSSLGGRAPRELFF
J gene: TRBJ1-6; D gene: TRBD1; V gene: TRBV15; clone size: -; CDR3 DNA: TGTGCCACCAGCAGAGAGGAGGGGGCATTCCTCCACTTT; CDR3 protein: CATSREEGAFLHF
J gene: TRBJ2-1; D gene: -; V gene: TRBV5-6; clone size: once; CDR3 DNA: TGTGCCAGCAGCCCGACTCTGAGCTCCTACAATGAGCAGTTCTTC; CDR3 protein: CASSPTLSSYNEQFF
J gene: TRBJ2-3; D gene: -; V gene: TRBV2; clone size: -; CDR3 DNA: TGTGCCAGCATCGGAATCAGGGGCGTAGATACGCAGTATTTT; CDR3 protein: CASIGIRGVDTQYF
J gene: TRBJ1-3; D gene: TRBD1; V gene: TRBV9; clone size: -; CDR3 DNA: TGTGCCAGCAGCACGACAGGGTCTGGAAACACCATATATTTT; CDR3 protein: CASSTTGSGNTIYF
J gene: TRBJ2-5; D gene: TRBD1; V gene: TRBV29-1; clone size: -; CDR3 DNA: TGCAGCGGGAGGACAGGGGGGGAGACCCAGTACTTC; CDR3 protein: CSGRTGGETQYF
J gene: TRBJ1-4; D gene: -; V gene: TRBV27; clone size: -; CDR3 DNA: TGTGCCAGCAGATCTGGACAGACCCCCACTAATGAAAAACTGTTTTTT; CDR3 protein: CASRSGQTPTNEKLFF
J gene: TRBJ1-4; D gene: TRBD1; V gene: TRBV4-1; clone size: -; CDR3 DNA: TGCGCCAGCAGCCACCCGAAATTGGGACAGGGGGATGTTTTTGAAAAACTGTTTTTT; CDR3 protein: CASSHPKLGQGDVFEKLFF
J gene: TRBJ1-2; D gene: -; V gene: TRBV11-2; clone size: -; CDR3 DNA: TGTGCCAGCAGCTTATCCACAGCAGTGCGTAGCTACACCTTC; CDR3 protein: CASSLSTAVRSYTF
J gene: TRBJ1-1; D gene: -; V gene: TRBV4-2; clone size: -; CDR3 DNA: TGTGCCAGCAGCCAAGAGGAAGGGGGTTACACTGAAGCTTTCTTT; CDR3 protein: CASSQEEGGYTEAFF
J gene: TRBJ2-3; D gene: TRBD2; V gene: TRBV5-4; clone size: -; CDR3 DNA: TGTGCCAGCAGCCTACGGGGGGGCCACTCAGATACGCAGTATTTT; CDR3 protein: CASSLRGGHSDTQYF
J gene: TRBJ1-2; D gene: -; V gene: TRBV20-1; clone size: few; CDR3 DNA: TGCAGTGCCAGATTAGGAGATGGCTACACCTTC; CDR3 protein: CSARLGDGYTF
J gene: TRBJ1-6; D gene: TRBD1; V gene: TRBV19; clone size: -; CDR3 DNA: TGTGCCAGTAGTACATCAGGGGGCAATTCACCCCTCCACTTT; CDR3 protein: CASSTSGGNSPLHF
J gene: TRBJ1-2; D gene: TRBD1; V gene: TRBV5-1; clone size: -; CDR3 DNA: TGCGCCAGCAGCTTGGAGGGGGCGTATGGCTACACCTTC; CDR3 protein: CASSLEGAYGYTF
J gene: TRBJ1-1; D gene: -; V gene: TRBV6-6; clone size: -; CDR3 DNA: TGTGCCAGCAACCCCCGGGGTATGGGGAACACTGAAGCTTTCTTT; CDR3 protein: CASNPRGMGNTEAFF
J gene: TRBJ1-2; D gene: -; V gene: TRBV19; clone size: -; CDR3 DNA: TGTGCCAGTAAACCGGGGACACGGAAGAATTCTGGCTACACCTTC; CDR3 protein: CASKPGTRKNSGYTF
J gene: TRBJ2-2; D gene: TRBD1; V gene: TRBV29-1; clone size: -; CDR3 DNA: TGCAGCGGCGGGACAGGGACGAACACCGGGGAGCTGTTTTTT; CDR3 protein: CSGGTGTNTGELFF
J gene: TRBJ2-3; D gene: -; V gene: TRBV27; clone size: -; CDR3 DNA: TGTGCCAGCAGTTTTGGAGGAGCAGATACGCAGTATTTT; CDR3 protein: CASSFGGADTQYF
J gene: TRBJ2-2; D gene: -; V gene: TRBV5-1; clone size: -; CDR3 DNA: TGCGCCAGCAGCTTGCAAGTACTAGGCTGGGCCGGGGAGCTGTTTTTT; CDR3 protein: CASSLQVLGWAGELFF
J gene: TRBJ2-3; D gene: -; V gene: TRBV7-2; clone size: -; CDR3 DNA: TGTGCCAGCCGCCGGGGGACGGGCACCACAGATACGCAGTATTTT; CDR3 protein: CASRRGTGTTDTQYF
J gene: TRBJ1-1; D gene: TRBD1; V gene: TRBV18; clone size: -; CDR3 DNA: TGTGCCAGCTCGACAGGGGGCGTAAGTGGGGCTTTCTTT; CDR3 protein: CASSTGGVSGAFF
J gene: TRBJ2-1; D gene: -; V gene: TRBV11-3; clone size: -; CDR3 DNA: TGTGCCAGCAGCTTAGCCGGGGGACTTACCTGGAGGAATGAGCAGTTCTTC; CDR3 protein: CASSLAGGLTWRNEQFF
J gene: TRBJ2-5; D gene: TRBD2; V gene: TRBV4-2; clone size: -; CDR3 DNA: TGTGCCAGCAGCCAAGAAGGGGGACTAGTCCAAGAGACCCAGTACTTC; CDR3 protein: CASSQEGGLVQETQYF
J gene: TRBJ1-1; D gene: TRBD1; V gene: TRBV5-1; clone size: few; CDR3 DNA: TGCGCCAGCAGCTTGGGTAGGGGGCCATACACTGAAGCTTTCTTT; CDR3 protein: CASSLGRGPYTEAFF
J gene: TRBJ1-5; D gene: TRBD1; V gene: TRBV9; clone size: -; CDR3 DNA: TGTGCCAGCAGCCCGGGACAGGTCAATCAGCCCCAGCATTTT; CDR3 protein: CASSPGQVNQPQHF